Shown below are 7 T cell receptor beta chains from a single sample sequenced in a study of blood T cells in healthy people across ages. Through a sample-barcoded 5' primer and a J-beta primer mix, a second PCR was run for roughly 7 to 11 cycles. In TCRdb, the 5' RACE reads were re-called with MiXCR into one record per CDR3 protein. The sample consists of 540,000 or so distinct CDR3 sequences, 24% of them appearing once. This sample also appeared in a second study, on T cells of mothers and their children.

Sequenced sample: blood. These receptors originate from a boy younger than 18 in good health.

This clonotype turned up a few times. The rearrangement links TRBV7-2 to TRBJ2-5, with 7 positions matching TRBD1. The DNA end lines up better with TRBJ2-1; the J call may be wrong. CDR3 size: 15 residues. Germline-derived CDR1 and CDR2 are SGHTA and FQGNSA. The CDR3 bases are TGTGCCAGCAGAGAACAGGGGCTGTCTTCCAAGGGGCAGTTCTTC. Translating gives CASREQGLSSKGQFF.

The V gene is TRBV20-1, the J gene TRBJ1-5; 8 nucleotides align to TRBD1. Germline V CDR1 and CDR2: DFQATT, SNEGSKA (reference sequence). J was trimmed by 2 bases and V by 0 bases; bases with no gene match: 12. CDR3 length: 18 amino acids. This CDR3 reads CSARDLDRGRVGNQPQHF. The CDR3 DNA follows: TGCAGTGCTAGAGACCTAGACAGGGGTCGCGTCGGCAATCAGCCCCAGCATTTT.

This sequence joins TRBV27 and TRBJ1-2, with 7 bases matching TRBD1. Germline assignment: CDR1 MNHEY and CDR2 SMNVEV (reference sequence). With V trimmed by 4 bases and J by 8 bases, 10 bases remained unmatched. CDR3 size: 14 residues. The CDR3: CASSSTGRSWGYTF. CDR3 sequence (DNA): TGTGCCAGCAGTTCGACAGGGAGGTCCTGGGGCTACACCTTC.

This chain joins TRBV29-1 and TRBJ2-5, with a tentative D call TRBD2 (5 bases). V lost 1 base to trimming and J lost 5 bases, with 14 bases between them. Germline loops: CDR1 SQVTM, CDR2 ANQGSEA. The CDR3 totals 14 residues. This CDR3 reads CSVEGLGSMETQYF. In nucleotides, the CDR3 is TGCAGCGTTGAAGGCCTTGGGAGTATGGAGACCCAGTACTTC.

This rearrangement joins TRBV25-1 to TRBJ2-5, with 8 bases aligning to TRBD1. The end of the DNA fits TRBJ2-7 better, so the J call may be wrong. CDR3 length: 16 amino acids. The germline CDR1 and CDR2 sequences are MGHDK and SYGVNS. CDR3 region: CASSDHAGGSSYEQYF. CDR3 nucleotides: TGTGCCAGCAGTGATCATGCAGGGGGCTCGTCCTACGAGCAGTACTTC.

This clonotype was seen only once. At one end the junction does not follow the germline gene, possibly because of a read error. This chain joins TRBV7-9 and TRBJ2-5, with D tentatively TRBD1 (7 bases). CDR1 and CDR2 (germline): SEHNR, FQNEAQ (reference sequence). The CDR3 has 17 residues. For the CDR3, the DNA is TGTGCCAGCAGCCCCCCGTTAGGCAGGGGGGAACAAGAGACCCAGTACTTT. Encoded protein: CASSPPLGRGEQETQYF.

The chain employs TRBV7-2 and TRBJ2-2, with 10 bases lining up with TRBD1. The CDR3 has 16 residues. Germline CDR1 SGHTA, CDR2 FQGNSA. J lost 4 bases, V lost 5 bases, and 7 bases had no gene match. This CDR3 reads CASSQRQGASTGELFF. The CDR3 DNA sequence: TGTGCCAGCAGCCAACGACAGGGGGCCAGCACCGGGGAGCTGTTTTTT.